This entry lists 29 T cell receptor beta chains sequenced from one sample in a study of T cells in Graves' hyperthyroidism and ophthalmopathy. The source material, RNA transcripts, was used to amplify TCR beta CDR3 regions. A first-round RT-PCR of the TCR CDR3 used the HTBI primer set. MiXCR was run by TCRdb on the multiplex PCR reads, yielding one entry per CDR3 protein. The data contain some 500,000 distinct CDR3 sequences, about 15% of them singletons. The sequencing input was blood. These receptors all come from a woman aged 18 to 35 with Graves' hyperthyroidism.

This clonotype was found many times. The V gene is TRBV24-1, the J gene TRBJ2-1; D unresolved. V lost 5 bases to trimming and J lost 6 bases, with 13 bases between them. This CDR3 has 14 residues. Germline V gene sequence: CDR1 KGHDR, CDR2 SFDVKD. CDR3 nucleotide sequence: TGTGCCACCAGTGGCCAGATCCTCAGCAATGAGCAGTTCTTC. As protein: CATSGQILSNEQFF.

V gene TRBV10-3 combines with J gene TRBJ2-7, with D possibly being TRBD2 (6 bases). CDR3 size: 14 residues. Germline V lookup: CDR1 ENHRY, CDR2 SYGVKD. DNA of the CDR3: TGTGCCATCAGTCAGTCGATGAGGGAGGACGAGCAGTACGTC. Protein product: CAISQSMREDEQYV.

This clonotype has ten or more counts. The chain links TRBV7-7 to TRBJ2-1, with 8 nucleotides matching TRBD2. Germline V CDR1 and CDR2: SSHAT, FNYEAQ (reference sequence). This CDR3 has 16 residues. The V gene end was trimmed by 3 bases and the J gene end by 3 bases; junction bases not matched to a gene: 7. Here the CDR3 reads CASSFPGLGDYNEQFF. In DNA form, the CDR3 reads TGTGCCAGCAGCTTTCCGGGACTAGGCGACTACAATGAGCAGTTCTTC. The variable domain in full, with the rest retrieved from reference TRBV7-7 and TRBJ2-1, is GAGVSQSPRYKVTKRGQDVTLRCDPISSHATLYWYQQALGQGPEFLTYFNYEAQPDKSGLPSDRFSAERPEGSISTLTIQRTEQRDSAMYRCASSFPGLGDYNEQFFGPGTRLTVL.

This clonotype was found many times. This chain uses TRBV20-1 with TRBJ2-1; 9 bases align to TRBD2. The CDR3 contains 13 residues. V gave up 6 bases and J gave up 4 bases; unmatched junction bases: 4. Germline assignment: CDR1 DFQATT and CDR2 SNEGSKA (reference sequence). The CDR3 sequence is CSARLAEYNEQFF. CDR3 DNA: TGCAGTGCCAGACTAGCGGAGTACAATGAGCAGTTCTTC.

The chain combines TRBV29-1 with TRBJ2-3; D gene unclear. Looked up from germline, CDR1 is SQVTM and CDR2 is ANQGSEA. This CDR3 is built from 10 residues. The V end lost 3 bases, the J end lost 3 bases, and 1 base lay between the germline ends. The CDR3 spells CSVETDTQYF. CDR3 bases: TGCAGCGTTGAGACAGATACGCAGTATTTT.

This clonotype was found many times. The chain has TRBV5-1 and TRBJ2-7; 10 bases match TRBD2. The CDR3 length is 15 residues. V lost 4 bases to trimming and J lost 4 bases; unmatched junction nucleotides: 8. CDR1 and CDR2 (germline): SGHRS, YFSETQ. DNA of the CDR3: TGCGCCAGCAGCCCACTAGCGGGAACCGGGTACGAGCAGTACTTC. Translating gives CASSPLAGTGYEQYF.

This chain uses TRBV2 with TRBJ1-1; D uncertain. The CDR3 sequence is 14 residues long. V was cut by 0 bases and J by 4 bases, with 9 bases left in between. Germline V gene lookup returns CDR1 SNHLY and CDR2 FYNNEI. CDR3 coding DNA: TGTGCCAGCAGTGAAGCACGGCGGATCACTGAAGCTTTCTTT. It encodes CASSEARRITEAFF.

This clonotype was found many times. V and J are TRBV5-6 and TRBJ1-2, with D unclear. The CDR3 is 13 amino acids. Per germline, CDR1 SGHDT and CDR2 YYEEEE. V was pared by 1 base and J by 3 bases, with 7 bases between. In nucleotides, the CDR3 is TGTGCCAGCAGCTTGAACAGAGACTATGGCTACACCTTC. It is translated as CASSLNRDYGYTF.

This clonotype occurred many times. CDR3 bases: TGTGCCAGCAGCCCGACCCGGAGCGGCTATGGCTACACCTTC. Its translation: CASSPTRSGYGYTF. V and J are TRBV3-1 and TRBJ1-2; D is undetermined. The germline CDR1 and CDR2 sequences are LGHDT and YNNKEL (reference sequence). V lost 4 bases and J 4 bases, leaving 13 bases between the germline ends. The CDR3 is made up of 14 amino acids.

The J gene is TRBJ2-2, the V gene TRBV7-3; 11 nucleotides match TRBD2. The J segment lost 7 bases and the V segment lost 3 bases, leaving 4 bases of the junction unmatched. The CDR3 totals 15 residues. In germline, CDR1 is SGHTA, CDR2 FQGTGA. CDR3: CASSLGLADRGELFF. The CDR3 DNA follows: TGTGCCAGCAGCTTGGGACTAGCGGACCGCGGGGAGCTGTTTTTT. The variable domain in full, completed from reference TRBV7-3 and TRBJ2-2, reads GAGVSQTPSNKVTEKGKYVELRCDPISGHTALYWYRQSLGQGPEFLIYFQGTGAADDSGLPNDRFFAVRPEGSVSTLKIQRTERGDSAVYLCASSLGLADRGELFFGEGSRLTVL.

The sample holds many counts of this clonotype. CDR3 sequence: CASSYSGAVGTQYF. CDR3 coding DNA: TGTGCCAGCAGTTACTCTGGGGCGGTTGGGACCCAGTACTTC. J is TRBJ2-5 and V is TRBV6-5, with a possible D match to TRBD1 (5 bases). CDR1 is MNHEY and CDR2 is SVGAGI in the germline V gene. V was clipped by 0 bases and J by 7 bases, with 12 bases between them. The CDR3 consists of 14 residues.

This clonotype was found many times. The chain uses TRBV29-1 and TRBJ1-2, with D maybe TRBD1 (5 bases). The CDR3 loop spans 13 amino acids. Trimming took off 7 bases at V and 2 bases at J, with 14 bases between the two ends. Germline-derived CDR1 and CDR2 are SQVTM and ANQGSEA. The CDR3 spells CSARGGTNYGYTF. CDR3 coding DNA: TGCAGCGCTAGGGGAGGCACGAACTATGGCTACACCTTC.

This clonotype was seen a few times. The CDR3 loop is CSAGLNTEAFF. CDR3 in DNA: TGCAGTGCCGGCCTGAACACTGAAGCTTTCTTT. The chain combines TRBV20-1 with TRBJ1-1; D not certain. The germline CDR1 and CDR2 sequences are DFQATT and SNEGSKA (reference sequence). The CDR3 has 11 residues. The V and J ends lost 6 bases and 0 bases respectively, with 5 bases between them.

A note on this clonotype: This may arise from a read error, as a much more abundant clone is one base away. The final CDR3 position lacks the conserved phenylalanine or tryptophan, pointing to a likely read error. The gene calls are TRBV5-1 and TRBJ1-5; D not resolved. CDR1 and CDR2 from the germline V gene are SGHRS and YFSETQ. The CDR3 spans 15 residues. V was clipped by 4 bases and J by 0 bases, with 11 bases between them. CDR3 DNA: TGCGCCAGCAGCGTGGACGTCCTTAGCAATCAGCCCCAGCATTCT. This gives the protein CASSVDVLSNQPQHS.

This clonotype was observed many times. The J gene is TRBJ2-3, the V gene TRBV11-3, with D possibly TRBD2 on 6 matching bases. V lost 5 bases, J lost 2 bases, and 14 bases lay in between. This CDR3 spans 15 amino acids. Per germline, CDR1 SGHNT and CDR2 YENEEA. CDR3 in DNA: TGTGCCAGCAGCACGGGCGGGACCCCCACAGATACGCAGTATTTT. Its translation: CASSTGGTPTDTQYF.

This clonotype has ten or more counts. The rearrangement joins TRBV12-3 or TRBV12-4 to TRBJ2-7; D uncertain. This CDR3 comprises 12 residues. V lost 5 bases to trimming and J lost 3 bases, with 8 bases between them. CDR3 protein: CASSLKHYEQYF. CDR3 nucleotide sequence: TGTGCCAGCAGTCTCAAACACTACGAGCAGTACTTC.

This clonotype was found many times. V usage is TRBV30 and J usage is TRBJ1-4, with a possible D match to TRBD1 (6 bases). Germline CDR1 and CDR2: GTSNPN and SVGIG (reference sequence). V was shortened by 7 bases and J by 4 bases, with 13 bases between the two germline ends. The CDR3 is 13 residues long. CDR3 loop: CAYAGGGNEKLFF. The CDR3 coding sequence is TGTGCCTACGCTGGAGGGGGTAATGAAAAACTGTTTTTT.

This chain links TRBV4-1 with TRBJ2-1; 13 nucleotides line up with TRBD2. V lost 0 bases and J lost 4; bases outside the gene matches: 0. The CDR3 totals 16 residues. Looked up from germline, CDR1 is MGHRA and CDR2 is YSYEKL. CDR3 DNA sequence: TGCGCCAGCAGCCAAGAACTAGCGGGAGGGTACAATGAGCAGTTCTTC. Its translation: CASSQELAGGYNEQFF.

This clonotype was detected many times. The chain recombines TRBV30 with TRBJ2-3; TRBD1 is a possible D gene (5 bases). Germline CDR1 is GTSNPN and CDR2 is SVGIG (reference sequence). V lost 8 bases and J lost 4, with 22 bases in between. The CDR3 totals 15 residues. CDR3 protein: CARKAKGLFPDTQYF. The CDR3 nucleotides read TGTGCCCGGAAGGCAAAGGGGTTGTTCCCAGATACGCAGTATTTT.

This clonotype was seen more than once but under ten times. The chain carries TRBV19 and TRBJ1-5, with D perhaps matching TRBD1 (6 bases). The V gene lost 4 bases and the J gene lost 0 bases, with 10 bases spanning the gap. Germline V lookup: CDR1 LNHDA, CDR2 SQIVND (reference sequence). The CDR3 consists of 15 residues. The CDR3 DNA is TGTGCCAGTAGTAGGACAGAATATAGCAATCAGCCCCAGCATTTT. This translates into CASSRTEYSNQPQHF.

This clonotype was seen ten or more times. This chain links TRBV7-8 with TRBJ2-7; 10 bases fit TRBD2. This CDR3 contains 18 residues. V trimming: 4 bases; J trimming: 3 bases; junction bases outside the gene matches: 15. Per germline, CDR1 SGHVS and CDR2 FQNEAQ. The CDR3 region is CASSSVGQAGLAIYEQYF. The CDR3 DNA sequence: TGTGCCAGCAGCTCAGTCGGTCAAGCGGGACTAGCGATCTACGAGCAGTACTTC.

This chain connects TRBV5-1 to TRBJ2-5; the match to TRBD1 covers 10 bases. Per the germline V gene, CDR1 is SGHRS and CDR2 is YFSETQ. The CDR3 is 14 residues long. V shed 6 bases, J shed 5 bases, and the junction held 7 bases outside the gene matches. The CDR3 bases are TGCGCCAGCAAGGGGACAGGGGCAGGGGAGACCCAGTACTTC. The encoded protein is CASKGTGAGETQYF.

This clonotype was detected ten times or more. This sequence joins TRBV12-5 and TRBJ2-7; 9 nucleotides align to TRBD2. The germline V gene has CDR1 LGHNT and CDR2 FRNRAP. CDR3 length: 13 amino acids. Trimming cost V 4 bases and J 7 bases; bases outside gene matches: 5. In DNA, the CDR3 is TGTGCTAGTGGTTCGGGACTAGCATGGGAGCAGTACTTC. Amino acids: CASGSGLAWEQYF.

This sequence joins TRBV4-1 and TRBJ1-1; D uncertain. CDR3 length equals 15 residues. Trimming took 0 bases from V and 4 from J, leaving 12 bases between them. CDR1 and CDR2 (germline): MGHRA, YSYEKL. Written as DNA, the CDR3 is TGCGCCAGCAGCCAAGAAATCTTGGGCCGCACTGAAGCTTTCTTT. This encodes CASSQEILGRTEAFF.

V gene TRBV19 combines with J gene TRBJ2-6; weak D call: TRBD1 (6 bases). There are 15 residues in the CDR3. Germline-derived CDR1 and CDR2 are LNHDA and SQIVND (reference sequence). Trimming stripped 6 bases from V and 2 bases from J, with 11 bases between. CDR3: CASSLTGTGANVLTF. The CDR3 nucleotides are TGTGCCAGTAGCCTCACAGGGACTGGGGCCAACGTCCTGACTTTC.

This clonotype has more than one count but fewer than ten. The chain carries TRBV19 and TRBJ2-1; no definite D call. This CDR3 spans 15 amino acids. V was pared by 3 bases and J by 6 bases, with 15 bases between. Germline V CDR1 and CDR2: LNHDA, SQIVND (reference sequence). CDR3 sequence: CASSIPAHGFNEQFF. The CDR3 DNA follows: TGTGCCAGTAGTATCCCAGCGCATGGGTTCAATGAGCAGTTCTTC.

In this sample, this clonotype turned up many times. V usage is TRBV11-2 and J usage is TRBJ1-1, with no clear D. The CDR3 is made up of 15 amino acids. Deletions cut 1 base from V and 6 bases from J, with 15 bases between. The germline V gene has CDR1 SGHAT and CDR2 FQNNGV. DNA for the CDR3: TGTGCCAGCAGCTTAGGAGTGGGAGTAAGCGCTGAAGCTTTCTTT. Translation gives CASSLGVGVSAEAFF.

At least ten counts were recorded for this clonotype. The J gene is TRBJ2-4, the V gene TRBV20-1; TRBD2 matches 10 bases. The CDR3 loop spans 18 amino acids. The germline gives CDR1 DFQATT, CDR2 SNEGSKA (reference sequence). The trim removed 3 bases at V and 0 bases at J, leaving 11 bases unmatched. CDR3 DNA sequence: TGCAGTGCTAGCGTGACTAGCGGGCAACCGATAGCCAAAAACATTCAGTACTTC. Its translation: CSASVTSGQPIAKNIQYF.

At least ten counts were recorded for this clonotype. V usage is TRBV4-1 and J usage is TRBJ1-4; tentative D call: TRBD1 (5 bases). The CDR3 length is 13 residues. Trimming shortened V by 6 bases and J by 4 bases, and 9 bases separated the two germline ends. CDR1 and CDR2 (germline): MGHRA, YSYEKL. CDR3 coding DNA: TGCGCCAGCAGTTGGCAGGGTAATGAAAAACTGTTTTTT. Residues: CASSWQGNEKLFF.